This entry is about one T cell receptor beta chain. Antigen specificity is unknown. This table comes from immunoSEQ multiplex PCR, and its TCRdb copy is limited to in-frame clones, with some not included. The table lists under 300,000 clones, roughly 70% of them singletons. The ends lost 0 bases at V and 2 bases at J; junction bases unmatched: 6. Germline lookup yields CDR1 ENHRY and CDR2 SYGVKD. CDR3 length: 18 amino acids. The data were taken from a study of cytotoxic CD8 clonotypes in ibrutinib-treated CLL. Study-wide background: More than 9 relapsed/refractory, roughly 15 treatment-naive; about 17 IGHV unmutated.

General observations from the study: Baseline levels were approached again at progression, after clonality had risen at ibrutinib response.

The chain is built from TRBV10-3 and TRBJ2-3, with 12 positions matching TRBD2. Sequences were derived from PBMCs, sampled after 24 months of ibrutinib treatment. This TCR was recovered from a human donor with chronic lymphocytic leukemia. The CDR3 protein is CAISESRGLAGNTDTQYF. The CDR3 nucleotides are TGTGCCATCAGTGAGTCGAGAGGACTAGCGGGGAACACAGATACGCAGTATTTT.